This T cell receptor (beta chain) was found in a study of T cells after yellow fever vaccination. General study findings and limits: Post-booster repertoires contained most primary-vaccination clones again (96% CD4, approximately 88% CD8). Compared with primary, the secondary response was weaker and peaked at day 5, not 15.

TCRdb independently ran MiXCR on the 5' RACE reads; one entry per CDR3 protein. The sample shows around 150,000 distinct CDR3 sequences, around 7.3% of them seen only once. In the case of this clonotype: What it recognizes is unknown. The final CDR3 position lacks the conserved phenylalanine or tryptophan, pointing to a likely read error.

V was cut by 3 bases and J by 3 bases, with 9 bases left in between. The germline CDR1 and CDR2 sequences are SGDLS and YYNGEE. CDR3 size: 14 residues. The chain uses TRBV9 and TRBJ2-2; TRBD2 is a possible D gene (6 bases). This clonotype was sampled from a man aged 18 to 29 who received the YFV17D yellow fever vaccine. Sequences were derived from CD4+ T cells sorted from PBMCs, sampled roughly 5 days after the first yellow fever vaccination. This chain's CDR3 is CASSGDSYTGELFS. The CDR3 DNA is TGTGCCAGCAGCGGGGACTCCTACACCGGGGAGCTGTTTTCT.